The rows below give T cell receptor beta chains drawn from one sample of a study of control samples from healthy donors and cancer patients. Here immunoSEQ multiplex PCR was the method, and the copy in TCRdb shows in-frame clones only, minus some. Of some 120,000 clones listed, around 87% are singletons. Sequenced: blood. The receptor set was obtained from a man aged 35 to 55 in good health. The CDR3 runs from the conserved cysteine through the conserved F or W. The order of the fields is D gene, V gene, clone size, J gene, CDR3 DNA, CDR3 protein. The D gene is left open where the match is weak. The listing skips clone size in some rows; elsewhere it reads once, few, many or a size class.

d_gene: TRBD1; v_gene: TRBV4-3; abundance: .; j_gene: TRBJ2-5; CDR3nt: TGCGCCAGCAGCAAGGACAGGGGAGAGACCCAGTACTTC; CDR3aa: CASSKDRGETQYF
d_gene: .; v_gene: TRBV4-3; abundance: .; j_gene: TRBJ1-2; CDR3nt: TGCGCCAGCAGCCACCACCAACAGGTGGGGTATGGCTACACCTTC; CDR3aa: CASSHHQQVGYGYTF
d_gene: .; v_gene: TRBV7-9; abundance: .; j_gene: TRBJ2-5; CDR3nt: TGTGCCAGCAGCTTCGCCAGGAGCCAAGAGACCCAGTACTTC; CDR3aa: CASSFARSQETQYF
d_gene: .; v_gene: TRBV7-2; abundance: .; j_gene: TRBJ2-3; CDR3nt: TGTGCCAGCAGCCCTTTTGCGGCAGTAGCAGATACGCAGTATTTT; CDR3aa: CASSPFAAVADTQYF
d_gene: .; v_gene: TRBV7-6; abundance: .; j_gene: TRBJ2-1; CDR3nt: TGTGCCAGCAGCCTATTCTTGACGGGGTGGTTAAATGAGCAGTTCTTC; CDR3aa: CASSLFLTGWLNEQFF
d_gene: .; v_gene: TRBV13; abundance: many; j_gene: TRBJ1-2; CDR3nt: TGTGCCAGCAGCCCACCGGATGGCTACACCTTC; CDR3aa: CASSPPDGYTF
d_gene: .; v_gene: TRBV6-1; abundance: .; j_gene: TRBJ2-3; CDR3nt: TGTGCCAGCAGTGAAGATGGGGCCCGCACAGATACGCAGTATTTT; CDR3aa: CASSEDGARTDTQYF
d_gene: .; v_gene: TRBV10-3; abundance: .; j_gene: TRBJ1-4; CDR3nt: TGTGCCATCGGGGCAACTAATGAAAAACTGTTTTTT; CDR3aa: CAIGATNEKLFF
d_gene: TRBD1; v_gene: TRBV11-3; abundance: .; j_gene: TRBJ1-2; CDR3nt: TGTGCCAGCAGCCCCAGACAGGGGGTGCGTTACACCTTC; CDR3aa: CASSPRQGVRYTF
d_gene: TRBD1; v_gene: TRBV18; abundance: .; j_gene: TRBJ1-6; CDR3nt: TGTGCCAGCTCACCAGGCGGGACAGGGCACAATTCACCCCTCCACTTT; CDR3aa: CASSPGGTGHNSPLHF
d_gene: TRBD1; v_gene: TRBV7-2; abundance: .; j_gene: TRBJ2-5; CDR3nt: TGTGCCAGCAGCTTAGCCGGGACAGGGTCCCTTGCCGAGTACTTC; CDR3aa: CASSLAGTGSLAEYF
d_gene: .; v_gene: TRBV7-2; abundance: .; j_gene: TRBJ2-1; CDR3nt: TGTGCCAGCAGCTTAGACCACAATGAGCAGTTCTTC; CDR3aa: CASSLDHNEQFF
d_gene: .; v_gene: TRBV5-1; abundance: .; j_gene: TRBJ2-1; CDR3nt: TGCGCCAGCAGCTTGTTTCCGAACAATGAGCAGTTCTTC; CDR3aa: CASSLFPNNEQFF
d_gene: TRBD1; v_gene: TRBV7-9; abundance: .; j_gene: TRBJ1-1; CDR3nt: TGTGCCAGCAGCGCTCAACAGGGGGCACGGGCTTTCTTT; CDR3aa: CASSAQQGARAFF
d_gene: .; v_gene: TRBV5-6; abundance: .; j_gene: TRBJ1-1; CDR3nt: TGTGCCAGCAGCTTGGGATGGGGGTGGAACACTGAAGCTTTCTTT; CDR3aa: CASSLGWGWNTEAFF
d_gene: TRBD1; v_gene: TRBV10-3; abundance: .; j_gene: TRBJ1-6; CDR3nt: TGTGCCATCAGTGCTACTGACAGGGTTAATTCACCCCTCCACTTT; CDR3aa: CAISATDRVNSPLHF
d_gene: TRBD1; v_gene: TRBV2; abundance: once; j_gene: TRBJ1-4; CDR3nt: TGTGCCAGCACTCTCGACAGGGGCAGCGAAAAACTGTTTTTT; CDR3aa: CASTLDRGSEKLFF
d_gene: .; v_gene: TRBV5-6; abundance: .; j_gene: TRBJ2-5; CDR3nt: TGTGCCAGCAGCTCTCAGGTCCCTACCCAGTACTTC; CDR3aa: CASSSQVPTQYF
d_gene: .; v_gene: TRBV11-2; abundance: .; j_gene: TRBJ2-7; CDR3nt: TGTGCCAGCAGCTTAGGCTATACCTACGAGCAGTACTTC; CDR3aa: CASSLGYTYEQYF
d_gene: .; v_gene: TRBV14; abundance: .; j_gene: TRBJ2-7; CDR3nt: TGTGCCAGCAGCCAAGCAGGGAGGATCTACGAGCAGTACTTC; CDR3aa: CASSQAGRIYEQYF
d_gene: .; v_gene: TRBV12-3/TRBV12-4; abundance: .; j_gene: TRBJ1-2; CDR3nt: TGTGCCAGCAGTTTCGGGATCTACTATGGCTACACCTTC; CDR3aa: CASSFGIYYGYTF
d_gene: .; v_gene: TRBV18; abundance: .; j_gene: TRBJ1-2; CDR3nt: TGTGCCAGCTCACATGAGACATTGAACTATGGCTACACCTTC; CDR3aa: CASSHETLNYGYTF
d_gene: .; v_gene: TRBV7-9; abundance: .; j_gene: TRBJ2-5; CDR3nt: TGTGCCAGCAGCTTAGTCGGGGCCCTTGGGGAGACCCAGTACTTC; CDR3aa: CASSLVGALGETQYF
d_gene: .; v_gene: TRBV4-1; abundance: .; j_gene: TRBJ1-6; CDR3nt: TGCGCCAGCAGCCAGCTTGGAGGGGTATCACCCCTCCACTTT; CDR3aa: CASSQLGGVSPLHF
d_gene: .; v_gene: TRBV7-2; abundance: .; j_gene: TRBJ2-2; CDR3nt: TGTGCCAGCAGCTTAGCGGGGGCGGGCACCGGGGAGCTGTTTTTT; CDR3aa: CASSLAGAGTGELFF
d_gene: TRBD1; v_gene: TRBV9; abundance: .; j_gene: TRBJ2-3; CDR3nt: TGTGCCAGCAGCATCTGGACAGGGGAGTCGGATACGCAGTATTTT; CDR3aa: CASSIWTGESDTQYF
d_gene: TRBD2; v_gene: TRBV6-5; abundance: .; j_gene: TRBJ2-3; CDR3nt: TGTGCCAGCAGTCGACTAGCGAGCCAAGCAGATACGCAGTATTTT; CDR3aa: CASSRLASQADTQYF
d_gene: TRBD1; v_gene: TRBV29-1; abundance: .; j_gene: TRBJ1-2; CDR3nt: TGCAGCGTTGAGGGGACCGGGACAGCTGCTTCGGGCTACACCTTC; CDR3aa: CSVEGTGTAASGYTF
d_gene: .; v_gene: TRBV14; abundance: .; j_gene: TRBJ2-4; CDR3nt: TGTGCCAGCAGCCAAGAGCTCCAGGGCGAGACGAATCAGTACTTC; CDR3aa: CASSQELQGETNQYF
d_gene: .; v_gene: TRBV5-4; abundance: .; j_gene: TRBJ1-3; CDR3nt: TGTGCCAGCAGCTTCTGGGGGGCTTCAGGGAAAGAAAACACCATATATTTT; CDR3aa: CASSFWGASGKENTIYF
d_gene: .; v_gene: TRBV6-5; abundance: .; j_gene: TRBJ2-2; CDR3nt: TGTGCCATCTACACTTCGAACACCGGGGAGCTGTTTTTT; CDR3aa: CAIYTSNTGELFF
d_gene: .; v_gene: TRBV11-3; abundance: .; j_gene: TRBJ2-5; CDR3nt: TGTGCCAGCAGCACACATTTTTTCCAAGAGACCCAGTACTTC; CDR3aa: CASSTHFFQETQYF
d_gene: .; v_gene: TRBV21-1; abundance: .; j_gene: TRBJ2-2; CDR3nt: TGTGCCAGCAGCAAAGATTTGCCCGGGACCGAGAACACCGGGGAGCTGTTTTTT; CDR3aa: CASSKDLPGTENTGELFF
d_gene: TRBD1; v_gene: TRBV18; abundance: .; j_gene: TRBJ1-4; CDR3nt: TGTGCCAGCTCACCGTCTGAGACAGGGAAACTGTTTTTT; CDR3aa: CASSPSETGKLFF
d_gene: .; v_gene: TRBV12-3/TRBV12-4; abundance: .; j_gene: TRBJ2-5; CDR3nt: TGTGCCAGCAGTTCGGGAAGGACCCAGTACTTC; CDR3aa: CASSSGRTQYF
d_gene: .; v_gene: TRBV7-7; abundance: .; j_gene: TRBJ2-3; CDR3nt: TGTGCCAGCAGCGCGGGTACTACGGATACGCAGTATTTT; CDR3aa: CASSAGTTDTQYF
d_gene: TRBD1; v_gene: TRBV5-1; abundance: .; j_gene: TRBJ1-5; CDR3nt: TGCGCCAGCAGCTTACACGGGACAGGCAATCAGCCCCAGCATTTT; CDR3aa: CASSLHGTGNQPQHF
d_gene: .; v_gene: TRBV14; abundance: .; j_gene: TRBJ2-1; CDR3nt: TGTGCCAGCAGCCAAGACAGCTACAATGAGCAGTTCTTC; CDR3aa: CASSQDSYNEQFF
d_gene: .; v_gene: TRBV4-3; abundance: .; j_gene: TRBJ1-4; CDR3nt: TGCGCCAGCAGCCGAAAGGGAGTTGGGGGGACTAATGAAAAACTGTTTTTT; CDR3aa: CASSRKGVGGTNEKLFF